The next 2 T cell receptor beta chains were all read from a single sample in a study of T cell repertoires in cytomegalovirus infection. TCRdb re-called the reads through MiXCR, storing one row per CDR3 protein. The data hold approximately 120,000 distinct CDR3 sequences, with 30% to 40% observed a single time. Their antigens remain unidentified. The sample in question was CD8+ T cells from cultured PBMCs, obtained from culture after CMV antigen stimulation. These receptors originate from a human donor in good health (CMV status not recorded). Some clones in this sample may be carry-over from other donors' samples.

The chain uses TRBV7-4 and TRBJ2-3; weak D call: TRBD2 (5 bases). Trimming stripped 3 bases from V and 2 bases from J, with 15 bases between. CDR3 size: 16 residues. Looked up from germline, CDR1 is SGHVT and CDR2 is SQSDAQ. The CDR3 reads CASSFLGSGYTDTQYF. CDR3 DNA sequence: TGTGCCAGCAGCTTTTTGGGGAGTGGATACACAGATACGCAGTATTTT.

V is TRBV7-9 and J is TRBJ2-2, with TRBD1 matching 8 bases. In germline, CDR1 is SEHNR, CDR2 FQNEAQ (reference sequence). The CDR3 covers 15 residues. V gave up 5 bases and J gave up 0 bases; unmatched junction bases: 2. CDR3: CASSRRGPNTGELFF. DNA of the CDR3: TGTGCCAGCAGCCGCAGGGGGCCGAACACCGGGGAGCTGTTTTTT.